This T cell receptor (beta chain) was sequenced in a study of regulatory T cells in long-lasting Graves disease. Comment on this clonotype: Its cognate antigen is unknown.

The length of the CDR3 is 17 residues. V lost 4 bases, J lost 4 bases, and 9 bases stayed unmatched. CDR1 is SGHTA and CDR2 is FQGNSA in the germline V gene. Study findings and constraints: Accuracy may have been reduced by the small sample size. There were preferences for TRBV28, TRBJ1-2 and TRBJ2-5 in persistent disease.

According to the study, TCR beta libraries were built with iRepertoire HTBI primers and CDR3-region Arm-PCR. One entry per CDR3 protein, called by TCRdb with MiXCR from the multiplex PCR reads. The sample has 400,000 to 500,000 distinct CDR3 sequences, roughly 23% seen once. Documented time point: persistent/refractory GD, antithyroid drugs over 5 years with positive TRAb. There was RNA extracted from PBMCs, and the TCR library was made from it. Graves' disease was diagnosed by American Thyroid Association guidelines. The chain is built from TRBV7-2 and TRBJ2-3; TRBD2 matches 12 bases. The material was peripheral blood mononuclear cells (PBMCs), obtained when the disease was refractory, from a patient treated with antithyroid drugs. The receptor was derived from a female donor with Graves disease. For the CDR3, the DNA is TGTGCCAGCAGCTCCCGACGACTAGCGGGAGTGGCAGATACGCAGTATTTT. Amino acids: CASSSRRLAGVADTQYF.